A single sample gave rise to the 19 T cell receptor beta chains below, sequenced in a study of blood T cell repertoires in COVID-19. Profiling relied on immunoSEQ multiplex PCR, and the TCRdb table lists in-frame clones only, not all of them. This table has some 160,000 clones, around 82% appearing once. The sequencing input was peripheral blood. All receptors come from a woman aged 50 to 65 with acute or convalescent COVID-19.

A word on this clone: Different DNA sequences within this sample yield the same CDR3. The chain uses TRBV27 and TRBJ2-7; TRBD1 matches 9 bases. V was pared by 2 bases and J by 1 base, with 0 bases of the junction left unmatched. CDR1 is MNHEY and CDR2 is SMNVEV in the germline V gene (reference sequence). CDR3 length: 14 amino acids. CDR3 DNA sequence: TGTGCCAGCAGTTTAGGGACAGGGTCCTACGAGCAGTACTTC. It specifies CASSLGTGSYEQYF.

This chain connects TRBV15 to TRBJ1-5; 7 positions match TRBD1. Germline-derived CDR1 and CDR2 are LNHNV and YYDKDF (reference sequence). J lost 10 bases, V lost 3 bases, and 15 bases had no gene match. This CDR3 contains 16 residues. The CDR3 spells CATSSPRQGVGVPQHF. The CDR3 DNA sequence: TGTGCCACCAGCAGCCCTCGACAGGGCGTGGGGGTCCCCCAGCATTTT.

The genes are TRBV19 and TRBJ1-1; TRBD1 agrees at 8 bases. Germline trimming cut 8 bases from V and 3 bases from J; bases unmatched to any gene: 5. Germline V CDR1 and CDR2: LNHDA, SQIVND (reference sequence). There are 13 residues in the CDR3. Here the CDR3 reads CASYDRGDTEAFF. In DNA, the CDR3 is TGTGCCAGTTACGACAGGGGAGACACTGAAGCTTTCTTT.

This clone occurred a few times. This sequence joins TRBV5-6 and TRBJ1-3; D uncertain. V lost 5 bases to trimming and J lost 5 bases, with 14 bases between them. The CDR3 sequence is 14 residues long. Looked up from germline, CDR1 is SGHDT and CDR2 is YYEEEE. The CDR3 reads CASSPPTTRNTIYF. Here the CDR3 DNA reads TGTGCCAGCAGTCCCCCCACTACCAGAAACACCATATATTTT.

The V gene is TRBV7-9, the J gene TRBJ1-2, with D maybe TRBD1 (5 bases). Trimming removed 1 base at V and 5 bases at J, with 8 bases between. The CDR3 totals 13 residues. In germline, CDR1 is SEHNR, CDR2 FQNEAQ (reference sequence). CDR3 protein: CASSLDTGYGYTF. Here the CDR3 DNA reads TGTGCCAGCAGCTTAGACACAGGATATGGCTACACCTTC.

CDR3 residues: CASSLADSQFNYGYTF. In nucleotides, the CDR3 is TGCGCCAGCAGCTTGGCGGACAGCCAATTTAACTATGGCTACACCTTC. The rearrangement joins TRBV5-1 to TRBJ1-2, with a tentative D call TRBD1 (6 bases). The ends were cut back, 0 bases at V and 1 base at J, with 13 bases in the middle. Per germline, CDR1 SGHRS and CDR2 YFSETQ. The CDR3 is 16 residues long. The full variable domain, in which reference TRBV5-1 and TRBJ1-2 provide the parts outside the CDR3, is KAGVTQTPRYLIKTRGQQVTLSCSPISGHRSVSWYQQTPGQGLQFLFEYFSETQRNKGNFPGRFSGRQFSNSRSEMNVSTLELGDSALYLCASSLADSQFNYGYTFGSGTRLTVV.

The rearrangement links TRBV7-9 to TRBJ2-6, with a tentative D call TRBD1 (6 bases). The germline V gene encodes CDR1 SEHNR and CDR2 FQNEAQ (reference sequence). There are 19 residues in the CDR3. V lost 5 bases and J lost 0, with 20 bases in between. The CDR3 nucleotides read TGTGCCAGCAGCGATAAACAGGGAGATAGAGGCTCTGGGGCCAACGTCCTGACTTTC. As protein: CASSDKQGDRGSGANVLTF.

The chain recombines TRBV28 with TRBJ2-7; 13 bases are a match to TRBD2. This CDR3 has 14 amino acids. The V gene end was trimmed by 8 bases and the J gene end by 5 bases; junction bases not matched to a gene: 6. Germline V gene lookup returns CDR1 MDHEN and CDR2 SYDVKM. In DNA form, the CDR3 reads TGTGCCAGCCTACTAGCGGGGGGGCCTGACGAGCAGTACTTC. It yields the protein CASLLAGGPDEQYF.

This clone has only a few counts. The DNA of the CDR3 is TGTGCCAGTAGTCCCCAAGCAGGGGGCTTCTACCCAGATACGCAGTATTTT. Translating it yields CASSPQAGGFYPDTQYF. The chain carries TRBV19 and TRBJ2-3; 8 positions match TRBD1. This CDR3 region has 17 residues. V lost 5 bases, J lost 4 bases, and 14 bases stayed unmatched. CDR1 is LNHDA, CDR2 SQIVND, per germline (reference sequence).

The chain recombines TRBV6-6 with TRBJ2-3, with D perhaps matching TRBD1 (6 bases). The CDR3 runs to 15 residues. Germline values: CDR1 MNHNY, CDR2 SVGAGI (reference sequence). The V end was cut by 5 bases, the J end by 5 bases, with 17 bases between. The CDR3, as DNA: TGTGCCAGCAGTCCCGCCCCGGACAGTCGAGATACGCAGTATTTT. Protein sequence: CASSPAPDSRDTQYF.

J is TRBJ1-2 and V is TRBV6-6; D is unclear. Between the trimmed V and J ends, which lost 10 bases and 5 bases, there was a span of 14 bases. The germline gives CDR1 MNHNY, CDR2 SVGAGI (reference sequence). There are 12 residues in the CDR3. CDR3 sequence: CATGGRFYGYTF. DNA for the CDR3: TGTGCCACCGGAGGACGGTTTTATGGCTACACCTTC.

The gene calls are TRBV7-3 and TRBJ2-6; no definite D call. Trimming removed 6 bases at V and 0 bases at J, with 6 bases between. CDR3 length equals 14 residues. Germline-derived CDR1 and CDR2 are SGHTA and FQGTGA. CDR3 amino acids: CASRAGSGANVLTF. CDR3 in DNA: TGTGCCAGCAGGGCAGGCTCTGGGGCCAACGTCCTGACTTTC.

The V and J genes are TRBV25-1 and TRBJ1-1, with D uncertain. This CDR3 spans 14 amino acids. Germline V lookup: CDR1 MGHDK, CDR2 SYGVNS. V lost 4 bases and J 3 bases, leaving 12 bases between the germline ends. CDR3 protein: CASSVDREDTEAFF. The CDR3 region has the DNA TGTGCCAGCAGTGTGGACCGGGAGGACACTGAAGCTTTCTTT.

This clone came up once. V is TRBV13 and J is TRBJ2-1, with 7 bases identical to TRBD2. The V gene end was trimmed by 1 base and the J gene end by 1 base; junction bases not matched to a gene: 22. The germline CDR1 and CDR2 sequences are PRHDT and FYEKMQ (reference sequence). The CDR3 sequence is 22 residues long. The CDR3, as DNA: TGTGCCAGCAGCTTAGCCCCTAGAGTAGCGGGTTTAAATGTGAGATCCTACAATGAGCAGTTCTTC. It is translated as CASSLAPRVAGLNVRSYNEQFF.

The V and J genes are TRBV7-2 and TRBJ2-2, with 10 bases lining up with TRBD2. V lost 5 bases and J lost 2; bases outside the gene matches: 5. The CDR3 is 16 residues long. The germline gives CDR1 SGHTA, CDR2 FQGNSA. The CDR3 reads CASSTSGGVNTGELFF. The CDR3 nucleotides are TGTGCCAGCAGCACGAGCGGGGGGGTCAACACCGGGGAGCTGTTTTTT.

V gene TRBV5-1 combines with J gene TRBJ1-1; D is unclear. Germline CDR1 is SGHRS and CDR2 is YFSETQ. V lost 4 bases and J 1 base, leaving 11 bases between the germline ends. This CDR3 contains 14 residues. The CDR3 region has the DNA TGCGCCAGCAGCCCGCGACTAGGGAACACTGAAGCTTTCTTT. Its protein is CASSPRLGNTEAFF.

The V call is TRBV28, the J call TRBJ2-7, with TRBD2 matching over 12 bases. The junction had 5 bases not matched to a gene; V was cut back by 9 bases and J by 5 bases. The germline V gene has CDR1 MDHEN and CDR2 SYDVKM. The CDR3 spans 13 residues. This CDR3 is CASKTSGGDEQYF. The CDR3 DNA reads TGTGCCAGTAAGACTAGCGGGGGAGACGAGCAGTACTTC. Full variable domain (rest looked up from reference TRBV28 and TRBJ2-7): DVKVTQSSRYLVKRTGEKVFLECVQDMDHENMFWYRQDPGLGLRLIYFSYDVKMKEKGDIPEGYSVSREKKERFSLILESASTNQTSMYLCASKTSGGDEQYFGPGTRLTVT.

The rearrangement links TRBV28 to TRBJ1-2; TRBD1 might be the D (5 bases). V lost 4 bases, J lost 6 bases, and 12 bases lay in between. The CDR3 consists of 13 residues. The germline V gene encodes CDR1 MDHEN and CDR2 SYDVKM. The CDR3: CASSSGGRNGYTF. DNA for the CDR3: TGTGCCAGCAGTTCCGGGGGGAGAAATGGCTACACCTTC.

The chain couples TRBV15 to TRBJ2-7, with TRBD1 matching 10 bases. The J segment lost 5 bases and the V segment lost 5 bases, leaving 9 bases of the junction unmatched. CDR3 size: 15 residues. CDR1 is LNHNV, CDR2 YYDKDF, per germline (reference sequence). The CDR3: CATSRSGTGVNEQYF. In DNA, the CDR3 is TGTGCCACCAGCCGTTCCGGGACAGGGGTAAACGAGCAGTACTTC.